This TCR beta chain was observed in a study of monozygotic twins with inflammatory bowel disease. General study points: Differing immunosuppressive treatments may have added variability to patient repertoires. The study found lower TCRbeta diversity (inverse Simpson) in IBD patients than in healthy co-twins.

The draw for each donor consisted of a single 2.5 ml blood sample. Concerning this clonotype: Its matching antigen is unknown.

Via template switching, UMIs carrying a 6-nucleotide sample barcode were introduced. TCRdb re-called the 5' RACE reads and gives one entry per CDR3 protein, without DNA. This repertoire includes approximately 380,000 distinct CDR3 sequences. The CDR3 length is 13 residues. The germline V gene has CDR1 KGHSH and CDR2 LQKENI. The sample was blood. This chain links TRBV18 with TRBJ1-1; TCRdb lists TRBD1, though no DNA is available to test this call. The receptor was derived from a human donor with ulcerative colitis or Crohn's disease, or a healthy co-twin of an affected twin (not recorded which). The CDR3 spells CASSPSGITEAFF.